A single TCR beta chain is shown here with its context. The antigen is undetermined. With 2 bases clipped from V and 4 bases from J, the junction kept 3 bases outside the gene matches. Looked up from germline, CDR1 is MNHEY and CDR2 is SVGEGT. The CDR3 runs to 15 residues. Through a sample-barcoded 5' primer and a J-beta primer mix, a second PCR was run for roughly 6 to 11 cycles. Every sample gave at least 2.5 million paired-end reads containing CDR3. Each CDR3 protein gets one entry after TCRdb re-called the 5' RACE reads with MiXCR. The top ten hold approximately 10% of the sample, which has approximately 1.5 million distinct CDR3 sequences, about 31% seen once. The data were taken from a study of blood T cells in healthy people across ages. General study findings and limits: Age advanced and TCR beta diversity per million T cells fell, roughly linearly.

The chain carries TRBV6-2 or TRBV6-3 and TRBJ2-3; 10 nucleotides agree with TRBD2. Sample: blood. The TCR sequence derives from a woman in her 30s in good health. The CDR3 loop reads CASSYVAGGSDTQYF. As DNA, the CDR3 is TGTGCCAGCAGTTACGTAGCGGGGGGCTCAGATACGCAGTATTTT.